Listed below are T cell receptor beta chains from one sample, sequenced in a study of early T cells in non-severe SARS-CoV-2 infection. TCRdb used MiXCR to reprocess the 5' RACE reads, holding one entry per CDR3 protein. The sample has about 59,000 distinct CDR3 sequences, over 10% seen once. Sequencing was carried out using whole blood. The receptors were sampled from an adult who was a healthcare worker with PCR-confirmed SARS-CoV-2 infection or an uninfected control (not recorded which). The CDR3 runs from the conserved cysteine through the conserved F or W. The D gene is left open where the match is weak.

cdr3_aa: CASSPRLLDGELFF; d_call: -; j_call: TRBJ2-2; v_call: TRBV27
cdr3_aa: CASSRASTDTQYF; d_call: -; j_call: TRBJ2-3; v_call: TRBV19
cdr3_aa: CASSPDPPYGYTF; d_call: -; j_call: TRBJ1-2; v_call: TRBV3-1
cdr3_aa: CASSLAPGQRSSYEQYF; d_call: -; j_call: TRBJ2-7; v_call: TRBV7-6
cdr3_aa: CATSRGRGTNEQFF; d_call: -; j_call: TRBJ2-1; v_call: TRBV15
cdr3_aa: CSVARPDTRSSYEQYF; d_call: -; j_call: TRBJ2-7; v_call: TRBV29-1
cdr3_aa: CASKLGGKNTEAFF; d_call: -; j_call: TRBJ1-1; v_call: TRBV12-3/TRBV12-4
cdr3_aa: CASSSSGPLSYEQYF; d_call: TRBD2; j_call: TRBJ2-7; v_call: TRBV10-1
cdr3_aa: CASSGTGTGVEEAFF; d_call: TRBD1; j_call: TRBJ1-1; v_call: TRBV5-1
cdr3_aa: CASSPFPSGGVYNEQFF; d_call: TRBD2; j_call: TRBJ2-1; v_call: TRBV3-1
cdr3_aa: CASSLGAGGYTF; d_call: -; j_call: TRBJ1-2; v_call: TRBV11-2
cdr3_aa: CSARREVAYEQYF; d_call: TRBD2; j_call: TRBJ2-7; v_call: TRBV20-1
cdr3_aa: CASRSVASTDTQYF; d_call: -; j_call: TRBJ2-3; v_call: TRBV5-1
cdr3_aa: CASSIPGTSGRAATQYF; d_call: TRBD2; j_call: TRBJ2-5; v_call: TRBV19
cdr3_aa: CASSYGYEEEETQYF; d_call: -; j_call: TRBJ2-5; v_call: TRBV6-5
cdr3_aa: CASSQDARIVSSGANVLTF; d_call: -; j_call: TRBJ2-6; v_call: TRBV14
cdr3_aa: CSVEGSTDTQYF; d_call: -; j_call: TRBJ2-3; v_call: TRBV29-1
cdr3_aa: CSVSFGTLQEQFF; d_call: -; j_call: TRBJ2-1; v_call: TRBV29-1
cdr3_aa: CSATPLIQRGNYNEQFF; d_call: TRBD2; j_call: TRBJ2-1; v_call: TRBV20-1
cdr3_aa: CASSPRPEGRGRQYF; d_call: -; j_call: TRBJ2-7; v_call: TRBV3-1
cdr3_aa: CSAGTEGNTIYF; d_call: -; j_call: TRBJ1-3; v_call: TRBV29-1
cdr3_aa: CASPPGRMNSPLHF; d_call: -; j_call: TRBJ1-6; v_call: TRBV7-8
cdr3_aa: CSAPPAGGVHEQFF; d_call: TRBD2; j_call: TRBJ2-1; v_call: TRBV20-1
cdr3_aa: CASSDGGRNTGELFF; d_call: TRBD2; j_call: TRBJ2-2; v_call: TRBV2
cdr3_aa: CASSLDGDSNQPQHF; d_call: -; j_call: TRBJ1-5; v_call: TRBV5-1
cdr3_aa: CASSRGRRGGRLTDTQYF; d_call: -; j_call: TRBJ2-3; v_call: TRBV3-1
cdr3_aa: CSVEKIGGGQETQYF; d_call: -; j_call: TRBJ2-5; v_call: TRBV29-1
cdr3_aa: CASSEGFVGQGNTGELFF; d_call: TRBD1; j_call: TRBJ2-2; v_call: TRBV2
cdr3_aa: CASSAALGTGVSYTF; d_call: -; j_call: TRBJ1-2; v_call: TRBV12-3/TRBV12-4
cdr3_aa: CSATDPDHNEQFF; d_call: -; j_call: TRBJ2-1; v_call: TRBV20-1
cdr3_aa: CASSQAGQGDLQGYTF; d_call: TRBD1; j_call: TRBJ1-2; v_call: TRBV4-2
cdr3_aa: CASRVSGPEGHEQFF; d_call: -; j_call: TRBJ2-1; v_call: TRBV12-3/TRBV12-4
cdr3_aa: CASSPRQRQSYTF; d_call: -; j_call: TRBJ1-2; v_call: TRBV18
cdr3_aa: CASSQQVDEQFF; d_call: -; j_call: TRBJ2-1; v_call: TRBV2
cdr3_aa: CASSIEIGTTSSYEQYF; d_call: TRBD2; j_call: TRBJ2-7; v_call: TRBV19
cdr3_aa: CSAGRTGVAYEQYF; d_call: TRBD1; j_call: TRBJ2-7; v_call: TRBV20-1
cdr3_aa: CASSLGQGFSYTF; d_call: TRBD1; j_call: TRBJ1-2; v_call: TRBV5-8
cdr3_aa: CASLDESSEQYF; d_call: -; j_call: TRBJ2-7; v_call: TRBV5-6
cdr3_aa: CASSSFDRWESTDTQYF; d_call: -; j_call: TRBJ2-3; v_call: TRBV11-3
cdr3_aa: CASSRTLGDGGTDTQYF; d_call: -; j_call: TRBJ2-3; v_call: TRBV5-1
cdr3_aa: CASSWTGGSTEAFF; d_call: TRBD1; j_call: TRBJ1-1; v_call: TRBV6-2/TRBV6-3
cdr3_aa: CASSSPAGGPSYEQYF; d_call: TRBD2; j_call: TRBJ2-7; v_call: TRBV12-3/TRBV12-4
cdr3_aa: CSVARDGGNTEAFF; d_call: -; j_call: TRBJ1-1; v_call: TRBV29-1
cdr3_aa: CASTPGLSSYNSPLHF; d_call: -; j_call: TRBJ1-6; v_call: TRBV11-2